Below, one T cell receptor (beta chain) is given with its context. Its antigen is currently unknown. The sample is drawn from a study of shared clonotypes between healthy human individuals. General study findings and limits: Generation of non-shared clonotypes was less probable than generation of clonotypes shared by all four donors. Limitation of the genetic and exposure-history diversity represented came from the few donors.

The CDR3 totals 15 residues. Germline CDR1 is SGHRS and CDR2 is YFSETQ. The V gene end was trimmed by 0 bases and the J gene end by 4 bases; junction bases not matched to a gene: 6. Each subset's genomic DNA was split evenly across several immunoSEQ plates. The table came from immunoSEQ multiplex PCR; TCRdb's copy has only in-frame clones and leaves some out. The sample yields about 1 million clones, around 75% seen once. The chain links TRBV5-1 to TRBJ2-7; 8 nucleotides align to TRBD1. Sequences were obtained from memory CD4+ T cells sorted from blood. This sample's subset: CD45RA-negative fraction. This clonotype was sampled from a man aged 18 to 29 in good health. CDR3 bases: TGCGCCAGCAGCTTGGGGACAGGGAAGACGTACGAGCAGTACTTC. Its translation: CASSLGTGKTYEQYF.